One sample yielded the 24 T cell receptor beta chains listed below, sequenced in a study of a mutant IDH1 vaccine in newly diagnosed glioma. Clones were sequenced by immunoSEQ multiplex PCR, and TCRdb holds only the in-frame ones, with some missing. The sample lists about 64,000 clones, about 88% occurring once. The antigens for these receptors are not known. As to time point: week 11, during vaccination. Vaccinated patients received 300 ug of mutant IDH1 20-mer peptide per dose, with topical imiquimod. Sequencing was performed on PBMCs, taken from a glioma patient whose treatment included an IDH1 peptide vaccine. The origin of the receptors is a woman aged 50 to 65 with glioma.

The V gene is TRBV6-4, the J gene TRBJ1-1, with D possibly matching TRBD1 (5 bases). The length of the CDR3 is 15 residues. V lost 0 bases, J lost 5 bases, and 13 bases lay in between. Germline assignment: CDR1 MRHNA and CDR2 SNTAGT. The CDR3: CASSDSSRGATEAFF. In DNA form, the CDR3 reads TGTGCCAGCAGTGACTCGAGTCGAGGGGCAACTGAAGCTTTCTTT.

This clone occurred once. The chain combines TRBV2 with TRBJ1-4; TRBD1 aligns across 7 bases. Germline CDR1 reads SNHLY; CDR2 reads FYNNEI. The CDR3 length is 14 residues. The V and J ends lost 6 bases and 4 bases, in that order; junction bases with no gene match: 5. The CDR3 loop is CASSVQGFNEKLFF. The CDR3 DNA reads TGTGCCAGCAGCGTACAGGGGTTTAATGAAAAACTGTTTTTT.

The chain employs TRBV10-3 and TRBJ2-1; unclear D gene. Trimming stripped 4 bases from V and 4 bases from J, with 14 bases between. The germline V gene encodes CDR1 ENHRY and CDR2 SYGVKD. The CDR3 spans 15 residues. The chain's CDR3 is CAISGLVEAYNEQFF. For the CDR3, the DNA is TGTGCCATCAGTGGTTTGGTTGAGGCGTACAATGAGCAGTTCTTC.

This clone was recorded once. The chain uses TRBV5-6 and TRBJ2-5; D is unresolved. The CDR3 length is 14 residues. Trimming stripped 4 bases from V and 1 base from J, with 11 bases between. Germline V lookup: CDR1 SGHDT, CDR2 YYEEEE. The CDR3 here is CASSRRSFQETQYF. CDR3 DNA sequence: TGTGCCAGCAGCCGGCGGAGTTTCCAAGAGACCCAGTACTTC.

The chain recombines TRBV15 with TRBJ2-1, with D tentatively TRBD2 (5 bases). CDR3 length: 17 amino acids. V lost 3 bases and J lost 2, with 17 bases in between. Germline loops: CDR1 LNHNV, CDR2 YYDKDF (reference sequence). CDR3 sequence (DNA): TGTGCCACCAGCAGTCCCATTCCGGGAAGCGCCTACAATGAGCAGTTCTTC. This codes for CATSSPIPGSAYNEQFF.

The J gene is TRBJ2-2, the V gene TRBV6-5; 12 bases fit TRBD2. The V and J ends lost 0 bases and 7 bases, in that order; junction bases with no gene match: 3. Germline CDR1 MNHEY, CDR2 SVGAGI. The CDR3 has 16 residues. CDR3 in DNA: TGTGCCAGCAGTTACTCTCGACTAGCGGGGGTCGGGGAGCTGTTTTTT. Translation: CASSYSRLAGVGELFF.

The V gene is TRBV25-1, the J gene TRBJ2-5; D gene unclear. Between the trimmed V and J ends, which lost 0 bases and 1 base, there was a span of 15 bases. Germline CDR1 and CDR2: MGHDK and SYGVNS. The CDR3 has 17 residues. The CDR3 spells CASSEYKYPLLQETQYF. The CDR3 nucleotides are TGTGCCAGCAGTGAATATAAATACCCACTCCTCCAAGAGACCCAGTACTTC. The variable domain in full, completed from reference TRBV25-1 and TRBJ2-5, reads EADIYQTPRYLVIGTGKKITLECSQTMGHDKMYWYQQDPGMELHLIHYSYGVNSTEKGDLSSESTVSRIRTEHFPLTLESARPSHTSQYLCASSEYKYPLLQETQYFGPGTRLLVL.

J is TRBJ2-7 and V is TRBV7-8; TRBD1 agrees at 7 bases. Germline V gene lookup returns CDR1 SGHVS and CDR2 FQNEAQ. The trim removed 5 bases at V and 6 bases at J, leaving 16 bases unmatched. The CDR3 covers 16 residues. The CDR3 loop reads CASSRRSDRSATEQYF. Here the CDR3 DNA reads TGTGCCAGCAGCCGCAGATCGGACAGGTCGGCTACCGAGCAGTACTTC.

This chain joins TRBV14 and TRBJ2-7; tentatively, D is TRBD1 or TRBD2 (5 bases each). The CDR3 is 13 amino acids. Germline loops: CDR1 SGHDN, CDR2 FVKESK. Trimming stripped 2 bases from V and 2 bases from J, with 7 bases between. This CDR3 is CASSQPGPYEQYF. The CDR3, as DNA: TGTGCCAGCAGCCAACCGGGGCCCTACGAGCAGTACTTC. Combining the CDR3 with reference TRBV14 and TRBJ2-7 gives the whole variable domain EAGVTQFPSHSVIEKGQTVTLRCDPISGHDNLYWYRRVMGKEIKFLLHFVKESKQDESGMPNNRFLAERTGGTYSTLKVQPAELEDSGVYFCASSQPGPYEQYFGPGTRLTVT.

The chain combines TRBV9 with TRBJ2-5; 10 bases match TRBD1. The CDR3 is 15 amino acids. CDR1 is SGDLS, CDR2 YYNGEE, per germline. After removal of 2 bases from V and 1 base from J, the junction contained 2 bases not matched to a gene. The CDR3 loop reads CASSVGQGVQETQYF. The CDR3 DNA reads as TGTGCCAGCAGCGTCGGACAGGGGGTCCAAGAGACCCAGTACTTC.

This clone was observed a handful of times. The CDR3 region is CASSEWEHRNQPQHF. The CDR3 nucleotides read TGTGCCAGCAGTGAATGGGAACACCGCAATCAGCCCCAGCATTTT. The genes are TRBV2 and TRBJ1-5; the D is unclear. Germline V gene sequence: CDR1 SNHLY, CDR2 FYNNEI. V lost 2 bases to trimming and J lost 2 bases, with 10 bases between them. CDR3 size: 15 residues.

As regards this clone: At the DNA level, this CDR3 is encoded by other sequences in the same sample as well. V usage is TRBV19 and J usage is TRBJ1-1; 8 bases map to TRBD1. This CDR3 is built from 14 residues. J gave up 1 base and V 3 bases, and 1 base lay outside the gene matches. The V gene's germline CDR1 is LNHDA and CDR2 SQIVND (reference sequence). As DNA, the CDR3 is TGTGCCAGTAGTATTGGGACAGGGAACACTGAAGCTTTCTTT. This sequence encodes CASSIGTGNTEAFF.

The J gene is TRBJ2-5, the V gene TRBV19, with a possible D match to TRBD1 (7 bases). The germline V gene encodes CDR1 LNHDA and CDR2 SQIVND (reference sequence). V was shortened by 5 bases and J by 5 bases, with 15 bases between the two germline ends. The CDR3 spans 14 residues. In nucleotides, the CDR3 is TGTGCCAGTAGTTCGGAGGGGGCGACGGAGACCCAGTACTTC. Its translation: CASSSEGATETQYF.

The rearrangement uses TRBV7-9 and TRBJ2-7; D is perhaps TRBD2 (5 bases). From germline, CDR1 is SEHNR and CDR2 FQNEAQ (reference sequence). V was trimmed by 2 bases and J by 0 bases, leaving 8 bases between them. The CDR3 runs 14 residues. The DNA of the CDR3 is TGTGCCAGCAGCTTACCTACTAGCTCCTACGAGCAGTACTTC. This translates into CASSLPTSSYEQYF.

The CDR3 loop reads CASSHAPVGTGAPQYF. CDR3 DNA: TGTGCCAGCAGCCATGCGCCGGTTGGGACAGGGGCCCCTCAGTACTTC. The chain links TRBV14 to TRBJ2-7; 10 bases fit TRBD1. The germline V gene has CDR1 SGHDN and CDR2 FVKESK. The CDR3 has 16 residues. The junction had 15 bases not matched to a gene; V was cut back by 3 bases and J by 10 bases.

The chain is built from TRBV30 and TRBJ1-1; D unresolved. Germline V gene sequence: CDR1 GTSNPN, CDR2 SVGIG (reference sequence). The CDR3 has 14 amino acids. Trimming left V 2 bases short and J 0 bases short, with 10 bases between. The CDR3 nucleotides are TGTGCCTGGAGTTCTGGCACCTTGAACACTGAAGCTTTCTTT. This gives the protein CAWSSGTLNTEAFF.

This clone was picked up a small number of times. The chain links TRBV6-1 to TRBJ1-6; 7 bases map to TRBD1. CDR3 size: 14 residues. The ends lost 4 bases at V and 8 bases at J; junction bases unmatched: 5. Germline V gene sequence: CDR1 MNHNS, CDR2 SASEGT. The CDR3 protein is CASSVNRGDSPLHF. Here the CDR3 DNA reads TGTGCCAGCAGTGTTAACAGGGGTGATTCACCCCTCCACTTT.

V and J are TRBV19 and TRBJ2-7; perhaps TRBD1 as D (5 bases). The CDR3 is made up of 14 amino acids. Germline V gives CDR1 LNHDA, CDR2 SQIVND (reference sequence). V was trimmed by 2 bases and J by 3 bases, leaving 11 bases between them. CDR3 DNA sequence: TGTGCCAGTAGTATAAACCCAGGGTTCTACGAGCAGTACTTC. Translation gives CASSINPGFYEQYF.

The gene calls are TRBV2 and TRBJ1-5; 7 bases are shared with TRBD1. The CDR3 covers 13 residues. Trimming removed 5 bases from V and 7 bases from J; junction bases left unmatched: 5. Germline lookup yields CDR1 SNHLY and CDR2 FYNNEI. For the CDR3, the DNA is TGTGCCAGCAGTTTCACAGGGGACCAGCCCCAGCATTTT. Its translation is CASSFTGDQPQHF.

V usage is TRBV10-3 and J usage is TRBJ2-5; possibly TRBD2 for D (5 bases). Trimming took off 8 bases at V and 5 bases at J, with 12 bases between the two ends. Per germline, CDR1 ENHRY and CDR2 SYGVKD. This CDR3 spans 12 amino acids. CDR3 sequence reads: CAIGVTGETQYF. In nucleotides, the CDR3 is TGTGCCATCGGGGTGACGGGGGAGACCCAGTACTTC.

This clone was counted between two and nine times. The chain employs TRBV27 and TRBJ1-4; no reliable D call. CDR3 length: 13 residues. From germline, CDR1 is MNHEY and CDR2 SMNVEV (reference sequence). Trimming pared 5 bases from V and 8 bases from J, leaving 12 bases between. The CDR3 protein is CASSPVLGEKLFF. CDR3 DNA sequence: TGTGCCAGCAGTCCGGTTCTAGGGGAAAAACTGTTTTTT.

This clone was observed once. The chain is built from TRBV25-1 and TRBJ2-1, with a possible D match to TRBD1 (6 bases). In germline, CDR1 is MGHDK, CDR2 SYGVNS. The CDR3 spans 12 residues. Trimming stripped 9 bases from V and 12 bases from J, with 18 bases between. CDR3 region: CASADSSSRQFF. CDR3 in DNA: TGTGCCAGTGCGGACAGTAGTTCCAGGCAGTTCTTC.

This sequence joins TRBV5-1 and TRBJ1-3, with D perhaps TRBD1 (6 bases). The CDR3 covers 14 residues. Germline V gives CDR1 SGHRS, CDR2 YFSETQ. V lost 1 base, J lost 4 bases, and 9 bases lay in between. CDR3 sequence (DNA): TGCGCCAGCAGCTTGACAGGGTTGGGAAACACCATATATTTT. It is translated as CASSLTGLGNTIYF. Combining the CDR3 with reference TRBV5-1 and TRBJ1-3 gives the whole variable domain KAGVTQTPRYLIKTRGQQVTLSCSPISGHRSVSWYQQTPGQGLQFLFEYFSETQRNKGNFPGRFSGRQFSNSRSEMNVSTLELGDSALYLCASSLTGLGNTIYFGEGSWLTVV.

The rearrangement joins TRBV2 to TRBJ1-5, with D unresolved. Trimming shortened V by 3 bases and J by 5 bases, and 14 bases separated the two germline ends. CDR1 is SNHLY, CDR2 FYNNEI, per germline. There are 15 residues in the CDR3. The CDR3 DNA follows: TGTGCCAGCAGTGATTCCGACGGGCGCGATCAGCCCCAGCATTTT. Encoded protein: CASSDSDGRDQPQHF.